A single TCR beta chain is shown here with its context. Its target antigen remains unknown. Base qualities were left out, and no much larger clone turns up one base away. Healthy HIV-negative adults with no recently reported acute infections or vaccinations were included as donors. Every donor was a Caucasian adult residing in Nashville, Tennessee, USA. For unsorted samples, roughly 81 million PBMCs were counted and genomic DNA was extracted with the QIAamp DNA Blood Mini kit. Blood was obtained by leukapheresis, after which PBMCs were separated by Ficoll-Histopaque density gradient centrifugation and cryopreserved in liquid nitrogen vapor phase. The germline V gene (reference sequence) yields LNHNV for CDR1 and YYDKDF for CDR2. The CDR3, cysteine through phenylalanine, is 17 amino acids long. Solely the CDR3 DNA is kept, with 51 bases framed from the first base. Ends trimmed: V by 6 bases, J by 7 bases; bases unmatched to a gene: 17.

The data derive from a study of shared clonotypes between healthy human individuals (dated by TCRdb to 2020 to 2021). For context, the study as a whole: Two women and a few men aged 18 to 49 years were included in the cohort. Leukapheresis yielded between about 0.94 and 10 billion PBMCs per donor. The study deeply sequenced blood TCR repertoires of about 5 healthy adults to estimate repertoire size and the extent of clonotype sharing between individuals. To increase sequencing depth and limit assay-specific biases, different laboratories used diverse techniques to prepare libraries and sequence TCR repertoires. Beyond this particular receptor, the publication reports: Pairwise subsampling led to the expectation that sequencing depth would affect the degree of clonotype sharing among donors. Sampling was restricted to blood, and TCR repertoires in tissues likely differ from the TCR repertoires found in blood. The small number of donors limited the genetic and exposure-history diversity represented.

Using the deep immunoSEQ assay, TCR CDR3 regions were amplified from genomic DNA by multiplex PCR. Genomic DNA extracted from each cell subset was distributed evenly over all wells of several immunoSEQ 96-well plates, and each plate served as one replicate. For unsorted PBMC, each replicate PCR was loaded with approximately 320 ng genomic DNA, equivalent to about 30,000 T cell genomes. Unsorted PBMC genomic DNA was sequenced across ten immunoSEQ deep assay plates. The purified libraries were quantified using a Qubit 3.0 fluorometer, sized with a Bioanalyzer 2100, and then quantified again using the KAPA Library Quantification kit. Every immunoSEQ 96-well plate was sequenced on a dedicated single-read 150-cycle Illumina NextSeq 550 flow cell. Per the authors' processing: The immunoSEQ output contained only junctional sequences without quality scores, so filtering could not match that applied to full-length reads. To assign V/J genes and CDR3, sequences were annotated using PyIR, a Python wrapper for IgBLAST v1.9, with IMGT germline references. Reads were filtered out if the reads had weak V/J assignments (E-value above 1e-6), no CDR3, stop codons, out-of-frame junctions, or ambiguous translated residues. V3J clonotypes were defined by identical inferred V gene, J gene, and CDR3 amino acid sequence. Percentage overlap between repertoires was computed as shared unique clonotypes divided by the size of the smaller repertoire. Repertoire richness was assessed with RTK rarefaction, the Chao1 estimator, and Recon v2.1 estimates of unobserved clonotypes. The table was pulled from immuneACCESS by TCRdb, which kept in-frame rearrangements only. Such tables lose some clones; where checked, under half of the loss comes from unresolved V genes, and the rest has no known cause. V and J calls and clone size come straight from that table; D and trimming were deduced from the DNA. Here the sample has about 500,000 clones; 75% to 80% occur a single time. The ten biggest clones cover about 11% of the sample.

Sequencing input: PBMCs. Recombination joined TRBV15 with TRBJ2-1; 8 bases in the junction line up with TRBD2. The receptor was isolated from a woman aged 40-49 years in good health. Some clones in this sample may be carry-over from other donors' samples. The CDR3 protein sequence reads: CATRRTKGTRTTNEQFF. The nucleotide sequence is TGTGCCACCAGGAGAACCAAGGGGACTAGGACGACAAATGAGCAGTTCTTC.